Here is one T cell receptor (beta chain) with its context. What antigen it recognizes has not been identified. No base-level quality is on record; no much larger clone is a single base apart. The data were obtained in a study of HIV-infected patients and healthy controls (dated by TCRdb to the mid-2010s). Libraries came from 5' RACE. TCRdb names Illumina MiSeq as the instrument used. TCRdb reprocessed the public reads (quality trimming at Q25 with fastp, clone calling with MiXCR) and kept in-frame beta chains. Rows are unified per CDR3 protein, each entry keeping the most common DNA and genes. Within this sample are about 67,000 distinct CDR3 sequences, with less than 20% of them counted one time only. The ten biggest clones cover approximately 6% of the sample. This receptor was taken from a human donor in good health. The sample comprised CD4+ T cells from blood.

The DNA sequence is TGTGCCAGCAGACAGGGCTCTGGGGCCAACGTCCTGACTTTC. Its product reads: CASRQGSGANVLTF. The sequence links TRBV2 to TRBJ2-6; TRBD1 is a weak D gene call, 6 bases matching. Including the terminal cysteine and phenylalanine, the CDR3 comprises 14 residues. Only CDR3 DNA is held: 42 bases, read in frame from base 1. CDR1 and CDR2 are drawn from the germline V gene: SNHLY, FYNNEI. The junction shows trimming of 6 bases on V and 0 bases on J, plus 6 bases between the germline ends.